These 7 T cell receptor beta chains originate from one sample sequenced in a study of T cell responses to AZD1222 COVID-19 vaccine. Profiled with immunoSEQ multiplex PCR; TCRdb holds only in-frame clones, not every one. The table shows just over 80,000 clones, with about nine tenths occurring only once. Specimen: peripheral blood, collected on day 0 of AZD1222 vaccination. The receptors were sampled from an adult in good health.

The V call is TRBV2, the J call TRBJ2-7; D call uncertain. V was clipped by 0 bases and J by 3 bases, with 12 bases between them. CDR1 is SNHLY, CDR2 FYNNEI, per germline. The CDR3 sequence is 15 residues long. This CDR3 is CASSEAAAGFYEQYF. CDR3 nucleotides: TGTGCCAGCAGTGAAGCGGCGGCAGGCTTCTACGAGCAGTACTTC.

The rearrangement joins TRBV30 to TRBJ1-5, with D possibly being TRBD1 (5 bases). Germline-derived CDR1 and CDR2 are GTSNPN and SVGIG (reference sequence). The V and J ends lost 5 bases and 6 bases respectively, with 17 bases between them. The CDR3 runs to 14 residues. CDR3 DNA: TGTGCCTGGCAAAAAACCGACGGGGGTCAGCCCCAGCATTTT. Amino acids: CAWQKTDGGQPQHF.

J is TRBJ2-3 and V is TRBV7-6; TRBD2 agrees at 12 bases. CDR3 length: 18 amino acids. Trimming at V came to 3 bases and at J to 6 bases, leaving 13 bases not matched to a gene. CDR1 is SGHVS, CDR2 FNYEAQ, per germline. The CDR3 DNA sequence: TGTGCCAGCAGCTTGTCCCCACTAGCGGGGGGCGTGTCTGATACGCAGTATTTT. Amino acid sequence: CASSLSPLAGGVSDTQYF.

The chain carries TRBV25-1 and TRBJ2-7; D may match TRBD1 or TRBD2 (5 bases each). Trimming removed 6 bases from V and 4 bases from J, with 16 bases in between. Per germline, CDR1 MGHDK and CDR2 SYGVNS. The CDR3 is 14 residues long. The chain's CDR3 is CASRAGTGTYEQYF. The CDR3 DNA sequence: TGTGCCAGCAGAGCCGGGACGGGAACTTACGAGCAGTACTTC.

This rearrangement joins TRBV19 to TRBJ2-3; 12 nucleotides agree with TRBD2. Germline CDR1 is LNHDA and CDR2 is SQIVND (reference sequence). Trimming took 3 bases from V and 6 from J; bases not matched to a gene: 10. The CDR3 loop spans 17 amino acids. CDR3 sequence reads: CASSMLPSGGASDTQYF. Here the CDR3 DNA reads TGTGCCAGTAGTATGTTGCCTAGCGGGGGGGCATCGGATACGCAGTATTTT.

The chain recombines TRBV4-3 with TRBJ2-7; D is perhaps TRBD1 (6 bases). Germline CDR1 is LGHNA and CDR2 is YSLEER. V dropped 0 bases and J dropped 4 bases, with 13 bases sitting between them. The CDR3 has 15 residues. The CDR3 sequence is CASSQDRTALYEQYF. The CDR3 coding sequence is TGCGCCAGCAGCCAAGATCGGACAGCTTTATACGAGCAGTACTTC.

This chain links TRBV7-2 with TRBJ2-5; unclear D gene. The germline CDR1 and CDR2 sequences are SGHTA and FQGNSA. V lost 1 base to trimming and J lost 0 bases, with 9 bases between them. This CDR3 has 15 amino acids. The DNA for the CDR3 is TGTGCCAGCAGCTTAGAAGGTGGCAACCAAGAGACCCAGTACTTC. It translates to CASSLEGGNQETQYF. The full variable domain, its missing parts supplied by reference TRBV7-2 and TRBJ2-5, is GAGVSQSPSNKVTEKGKDVELRCDPISGHTALYWYRQSLGQGLEFLIYFQGNSAPDKSGLPSDRFSAERTGGSVSTLTIQRTQQEDSAVYLCASSLEGGNQETQYFGPGTRLLVL.